These 15 T cell receptor beta chains originate from one sample sequenced in a study of T cell responses to AZD1222 COVID-19 vaccine. TCRdb's table, derived via immunoSEQ multiplex PCR, lists solely in-frame clones and lacks some. The sample lists around 130,000 clones; 88% were seen once. The source material was peripheral blood, sampled 28 days after the second AZD1222 dose. The receptors were sampled from an adult who received the AZD1222 COVID-19 vaccine.

The chain employs TRBV7-9 and TRBJ1-2; perhaps TRBD1 as D (6 bases). V lost 3 bases and J 8 bases, leaving 19 bases between the germline ends. Germline values: CDR1 SEHNR, CDR2 FQNEAQ (reference sequence). The CDR3 is 15 amino acids. The CDR3 nucleotides read TGTGCCAGCAGCTTCGGACAGATCAGGATGAACGGCTACACCTTC. Translation: CASSFGQIRMNGYTF.

The chain is built from TRBV12-3 or TRBV12-4 and TRBJ2-1; weak D call: TRBD2 (6 bases). The V and J ends lost 4 bases and 4 bases respectively, with 8 bases between them. The CDR3 has 13 amino acids. CDR3 DNA sequence: TGTGCCAGCAGTTCGGGACTTTACAATGAGCAGTTCTTC. Residues: CASSSGLYNEQFF.

The chain is built from TRBV21-1 and TRBJ2-2; the table calls TRBD1, which could not be checked here. TRBV21-1 is tagged as a pseudogene. The CDR3 spans 16 residues. CDR3 DNA: TGTGCCAGCAGCAAACGACAGGGGAAAAAGAACGGGGAGCTGTTTTTT. Translated: CASSKRQGKKNGELFF.

The V and J genes are TRBV2 and TRBJ1-5; D is undetermined. There are 14 residues in the CDR3. The V gene lost 3 bases and the J gene lost 7 bases, with 13 bases spanning the gap. Germline CDR1 and CDR2: SNHLY and FYNNEI. CDR3 sequence (DNA): TGTGCCAGCAGTGATTTTGGGGTCGGGCAGCCCCAGCATTTT. Protein: CASSDFGVGQPQHF.

The chain links TRBV20-1 to TRBJ1-1; unclear D gene. Germline CDR1 reads DFQATT; CDR2 reads SNEGSKA (reference sequence). Trimming pared 4 bases from V and 4 bases from J, leaving 7 bases between. The CDR3 length is 11 residues. CDR3 sequence: CSAMGSTEAFF. For the CDR3, the DNA is TGCAGTGCTATGGGGAGCACTGAAGCTTTCTTT.

The gene calls are TRBV18 and TRBJ2-2; no clear D gene. Germline V gene sequence: CDR1 KGHSH, CDR2 LQKENI. This CDR3 comprises 14 residues. The ends were cut back, 5 bases at V and 1 base at J, with 8 bases in the middle. CDR3 residues: CASSTIQNTGELFF. Here the CDR3 DNA reads TGTGCCAGCTCAACGATTCAGAACACCGGGGAGCTGTTTTTT.

This chain joins TRBV11-2 and TRBJ1-4; weak D call: TRBD1 (6 bases). The CDR3 length is 13 residues. The germline V and J ends were trimmed by 5 bases and 8 bases, with 12 bases remaining between them. Germline V gives CDR1 SGHAT, CDR2 FQNNGV. CDR3 loop: CASSLLGGEKLFF. The CDR3 coding sequence is TGTGCCAGCAGCCTGTTAGGGGGGGAAAAACTGTTTTTT.

V and J are TRBV3-1 (or the pseudogene TRBV3-2) and TRBJ1-3; D is unresolved. Germline lookup yields CDR1 LGHDT and CDR2 YNNKEL (reference sequence). Trimming stripped 1 base from V and 1 base from J, with 8 bases between. CDR3 size: 15 residues. CDR3 sequence: CASSQGPLSGNTIYF. The CDR3 DNA follows: TGTGCCAGCAGCCAAGGACCGTTATCTGGAAACACCATATATTTT.

The chain has TRBV29-1 and TRBJ1-4; no clear D. V was cut by 0 bases and J by 8 bases, with 13 bases left in between. The CDR3 is 14 residues long. Germline V lookup: CDR1 SQVTM, CDR2 ANQGSEA. The CDR3 sequence: CSVEDYGVGEKLFF. CDR3 DNA sequence: TGCAGCGTTGAAGATTACGGGGTTGGCGAAAAACTGTTTTTT.

V usage is TRBV24-1 and J usage is TRBJ2-1, with unresolved D. Germline V CDR1 and CDR2: KGHDR, SFDVKD. V lost 3 bases to trimming and J lost 9 bases, with 8 bases between them. This CDR3 comprises 12 residues. The CDR3 region is CATSDRRSEQFF. The CDR3 DNA follows: TGTGCCACCAGTGATCGTCGGTCTGAGCAGTTCTTC.

The chain is built from TRBV6-6 and TRBJ1-2; D is undetermined. V shed 2 bases and J shed 4 bases, with 11 bases lying between them. This CDR3 contains 14 residues. In germline, CDR1 is MNHNY, CDR2 SVGAGI (reference sequence). CDR3 in DNA: TGTGCCAGCAGTTACCCCGACGGTGGCTATGGCTACACCTTC. Its protein product is CASSYPDGGYGYTF.

The chain combines TRBV19 with TRBJ1-5; D gene uncertain. Germline-derived CDR1 and CDR2 are LNHDA and SQIVND (reference sequence). V dropped 1 base and J dropped 14 bases, with 12 bases sitting between them. The CDR3 extends over 12 amino acids. In nucleotides, the CDR3 is TGTGCCAGTAGTATAGTAGGGAGCCCTGAGCATTTT. Translated, it gives CASSIVGSPEHF.

This chain uses TRBV24-1 with TRBJ2-3; no firm D call. The CDR3 contains 17 residues. Germline V CDR1 and CDR2: KGHDR, SFDVKD. V was clipped by 2 bases and J by 0 bases, with 14 bases between them. The CDR3 DNA reads TGTGCCACCAGTGATTCATCAACCGTCCCTAGCACAGATACGCAGTATTTT. This codes for CATSDSSTVPSTDTQYF.

This clone was seen repeatedly, ten times or more. The chain employs TRBV5-8 and TRBJ2-2, with 9 positions matching TRBD1. The V gene end was trimmed by 4 bases and the J gene end by 7 bases; junction bases not matched to a gene: 8. This CDR3 contains 15 residues. Germline loops: CDR1 SGHTS, CDR2 YDEGEE. CDR3 DNA sequence: TGTGCCAGCAGCACGGACAGGGGCTGGGGCGGGGAGCTGTTTTTT. Translation gives CASSTDRGWGGELFF.

This clone was seen only once. The V gene is TRBV10-3, the J gene TRBJ1-2; D is possibly TRBD1 (5 bases). This CDR3 has 14 amino acids. Germline lookup yields CDR1 ENHRY and CDR2 SYGVKD. V lost 2 bases and J 7 bases, leaving 14 bases between the germline ends. The CDR3, as DNA: TGTGCCATCAGTGAGATGCAGGGCGGAAGTGGCTACACCTTC. Protein: CAISEMQGGSGYTF.